Listed here are 10 T cell receptor beta chains from one sample, sequenced in a study of OX40 agonist ivuxolimab in advanced cancers. Sequencing was performed with immunoSEQ multiplex PCR; in TCRdb, only in-frame clones are kept and a portion is missing. The sample holds tens of thousands of clones; more than 85% are singletons and the top ten take 0.95% to 1.3%. The source material was CD4+ or CD8+ T cells sorted from blood, sampled in a trial of the OX40 agonist ivuxolimab. Source of these receptors: an adult with an advanced solid tumor such as melanoma, head and neck, liver or kidney cancer.

This rearrangement joins TRBV5-8 to TRBJ1-2; no clear D gene. Germline V lookup: CDR1 SGHTS, CDR2 YDEGEE. The CDR3 covers 13 residues. The germline V and J ends were trimmed by 1 base and 5 bases, with 9 bases remaining between them. CDR3 loop: CASSLNRLYGYTF. In nucleotides, the CDR3 is TGTGCCAGCAGCTTGAACAGACTGTATGGCTACACCTTC.

The DNA of the CDR3 is TGTGCCAGCAGCGAGACCCTCCCAGGGGTAAGCTACAATGAGCAGTTCTTC. This translates into CASSETLPGVSYNEQFF. The rearrangement uses TRBV9 and TRBJ2-1; D perhaps matches TRBD1 (6 bases). The V end lost 3 bases, the J end lost 3 bases, and 19 bases lay between the germline ends. Germline V gene data show CDR1 as SGDLS and CDR2 as YYNGEE. The CDR3 loop spans 17 amino acids.

The chain recombines TRBV19 with TRBJ2-3; D call uncertain. This CDR3 comprises 14 residues. Trimming stripped 6 bases from V and 0 bases from J, with 10 bases between. The germline V gene encodes CDR1 LNHDA and CDR2 SQIVND (reference sequence). CDR3: CASSPEVSTDTQYF. The DNA for the CDR3 is TGTGCCAGTAGCCCCGAGGTTAGCACAGATACGCAGTATTTT. Based on the CDR3 plus reference TRBV19 and TRBJ2-3, the full variable domain is DGGITQSPKYLFRKEGQNVTLSCEQNLNHDAMYWYRQDPGQGLRLIYYSQIVNDFQKGDIAEGYSVSREKKESFPLTVTSAQKNPTAFYLCASSPEVSTDTQYFGPGTRLTVL.

The V and J genes are TRBV10-3 and TRBJ2-7, with 12 bases that match TRBD2. Germline CDR1 ENHRY, CDR2 SYGVKD. Trimming removed 4 bases from V and 6 bases from J; junction bases left unmatched: 7. There are 15 residues in the CDR3. The CDR3 here is CAISGTSGDRAEQYF. In nucleotides, the CDR3 is TGTGCCATCAGTGGGACTAGCGGGGACCGCGCCGAGCAGTACTTC.

The rearrangement links TRBV5-4 to TRBJ2-2; 9 nucleotides agree with TRBD1. The length of the CDR3 is 16 residues. V shed 3 bases and J 6 bases; nucleotides not matched to a gene: 9. In germline, CDR1 is SGHNT, CDR2 YYREEE (reference sequence). In DNA, the CDR3 is TGTGCCAGCAGCTCGCCCGGAACAGGGGGCTCCGGGGAGCTGTTTTTT. Amino acids: CASSSPGTGGSGELFF.

This clone was counted only a few times. The J gene is TRBJ1-2, the V gene TRBV10-3; weak D call: TRBD1 (6 bases). Trimming left V 6 bases short and J 6 bases short, with 14 bases between. In germline, CDR1 is ENHRY, CDR2 SYGVKD. This CDR3 is 13 amino acids long. The CDR3 region is CAIREQGVNGYTF. The CDR3 DNA reads TGTGCCATCAGGGAACAGGGTGTCAATGGCTACACCTTC.

The rearrangement joins TRBV7-6 to TRBJ1-2; 9 bases map to TRBD1. The CDR3 runs 14 residues. J lost 4 bases, V lost 5 bases, and 5 bases had no gene match. Germline-derived CDR1 and CDR2 are SGHVS and FNYEAQ. CDR3 region: CASSPGQGTYGYTF. The DNA of the CDR3 is TGTGCCAGCAGCCCAGGACAGGGGACCTATGGCTACACCTTC.

The rearrangement joins TRBV5-4 to TRBJ1-2; 9 bases map to TRBD1. The V and J ends lost 0 bases and 4 bases, in that order; junction bases with no gene match: 4. Germline CDR1 and CDR2: SGHNT and YYREEE (reference sequence). The CDR3 consists of 15 residues. CDR3 sequence: CASSLEGQGLYGYTF. DNA of the CDR3: TGTGCCAGCAGCTTGGAGGGACAGGGACTCTATGGCTACACCTTC. Together with reference TRBV5-4 and TRBJ1-2, the CDR3 gives the full variable domain: ETGVTQSPTHLIKTRGQQVTLRCSSQSGHNTVSWYQQALGQGPQFIFQYYREEENGRGNFPPRFSGLQFPNYSSELNVNALELDDSALYLCASSLEGQGLYGYTFGSGTRLTVV.

V gene TRBV10-3 combines with J gene TRBJ1-5, with no clear D. In germline, CDR1 is ENHRY, CDR2 SYGVKD. This CDR3 contains 15 residues. V lost 5 bases and J 0 bases, leaving 11 bases between the germline ends. CDR3 sequence (DNA): TGTGCCATCAGTCCGGGAGGACCTAGCAATCAGCCCCAGCATTTT. Translated: CAISPGGPSNQPQHF.

The chain links TRBV18 to TRBJ2-5, with no clear D. The CDR3 has 13 amino acids. Trimming shortened V by 2 bases and J by 5 bases, and 9 bases separated the two germline ends. Germline loops: CDR1 KGHSH, CDR2 LQKENI. CDR3 protein: CASSPRQGETQYF. In DNA form, the CDR3 reads TGTGCCAGCTCACCAAGGCAAGGGGAGACCCAGTACTTC. Complete variable domain (other parts from reference TRBV18 and TRBJ2-5): NAGVMQNPRHLVRRRGQEARLRCSPMKGHSHVYWYRQLPEEGLKFMVYLQKENIIDESGMPKERFSAEFPKEGPSILRIQQVVRGDSAAYFCASSPRQGETQYFGPGTRLLVL.